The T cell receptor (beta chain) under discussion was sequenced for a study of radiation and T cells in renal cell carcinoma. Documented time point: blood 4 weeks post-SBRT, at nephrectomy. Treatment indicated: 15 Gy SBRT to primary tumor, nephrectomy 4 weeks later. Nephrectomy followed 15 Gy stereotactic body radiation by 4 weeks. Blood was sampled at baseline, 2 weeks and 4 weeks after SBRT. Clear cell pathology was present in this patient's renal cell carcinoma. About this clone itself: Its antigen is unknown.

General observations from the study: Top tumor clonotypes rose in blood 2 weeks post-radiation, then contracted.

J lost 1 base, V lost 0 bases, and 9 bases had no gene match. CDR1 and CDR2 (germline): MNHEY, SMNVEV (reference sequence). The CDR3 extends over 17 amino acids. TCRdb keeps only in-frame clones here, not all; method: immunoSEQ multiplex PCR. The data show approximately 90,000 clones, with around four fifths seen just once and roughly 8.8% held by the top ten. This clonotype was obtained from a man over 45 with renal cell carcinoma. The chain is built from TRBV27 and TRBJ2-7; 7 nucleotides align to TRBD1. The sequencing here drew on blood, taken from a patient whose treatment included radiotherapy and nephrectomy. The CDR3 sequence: CASSLSRARGSSYEQYF. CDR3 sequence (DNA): TGTGCCAGCAGTTTATCTAGGGCCAGGGGGTCGTCCTACGAGCAGTACTTC.